These 2 T cell receptor beta chains share one sample of origin, sequenced in a study of blood T cell repertoires in COVID-19. Method: immunoSEQ multiplex PCR; TCRdb's copy keeps in-frame clones and lacks some. The profile shows 55,000 to 75,000 clones, approximately 89% of them singletons. The specimen sequenced was peripheral blood. Receptors were obtained from a human donor in a cohort sampled during active COVID-19.

This clone has just one count. V gene TRBV27 combines with J gene TRBJ1-5, with D perhaps TRBD1 (5 bases). V was pared by 4 bases and J by 6 bases, with 7 bases between. This CDR3 is 12 amino acids long. The germline V gene has CDR1 MNHEY and CDR2 SMNVEV (reference sequence). Written as DNA, the CDR3 is TGTGCCAGCAGTTCAGGGATTCAGCCCCAGCATTTT. Residues: CASSSGIQPQHF.

This clone was seen only once. V usage is TRBV4-3 and J usage is TRBJ1-1, with 8 bases identical to TRBD1. Germline V gene data show CDR1 as LGHNA and CDR2 as YSLEER. This CDR3 spans 15 amino acids. The V segment lost 1 base and the J segment 6 bases; nucleotides outside the gene matches: 7. CDR3 amino acids: CASSQVTGVRAEAFF. The CDR3 nucleotides are TGCGCCAGCAGCCAAGTGACAGGGGTAAGGGCTGAAGCTTTCTTT.